This T cell receptor beta chain appears in the sequencing data of a study of OX40 agonist ivuxolimab in advanced cancers. Study-level findings and limits: CD8+ T cells averaged more expanded clones than CD4+. The authors also found low normalized T-cell clonal expansion in some nonresponders. Clonal expansion by week 6 occurred in CD4+ and CD8+ blood T cells (at 0.1 to 3.0 mg/kg).

This clone has just a few counts. What it recognizes is unknown. Assay: immunoSEQ multiplex PCR; the TCRdb copy retains only in-frame clones and omits some. The data show 75,000 to 100,000 clones, with around 80% seen just once and roughly 5.5% held by the top ten. Germline CDR1 and CDR2: SEHNR and FQNEAQ (reference sequence). This CDR3 has 15 amino acids. With V trimmed by 7 bases and J by 6 bases, 12 bases remained unmatched. The source of this sequence is an adult with an advanced solid tumor such as melanoma, head and neck, liver or kidney cancer. This sequence joins TRBV7-9 and TRBJ1-2, with 9 bases identical to TRBD1. The input for sequencing was CD4+ or CD8+ T cells sorted from blood, taken in a trial of the OX40 agonist ivuxolimab. This CDR3 is CASNRPDRGKDGYTF. Written as DNA, the CDR3 is TGTGCCAGCAACCGCCCGGACAGGGGTAAGGATGGCTACACCTTC.